This T cell receptor (beta chain) was retrieved from a study of shared clonotypes between healthy human individuals. Overall study findings and caveats: Clonotype sharing among the donors was expected to vary with sequencing depth.

V lost 8 bases and J lost 3, with 13 bases in between. Per the germline V gene, CDR1 is SEHNR and CDR2 is FQNEAQ (reference sequence). This CDR3 has 13 amino acids. Naivety among CD8 cells was defined by CD45RO negativity and positive CCR7 selection, thereby excluding terminally differentiated effector memory CD45RA+ cells. Of note for this clone: As yet, its antigen is unknown.

Tens of thousands of T cell genomes (around 190 ng DNA) went into each sorted-subset replicate. Produced via immunoSEQ multiplex PCR; TCRdb's table is partial and in-frame only. The table has about 2 million clones, over 85% seen once. This TCR derives from a man aged 18 to 35 in good health. Sequenced material: naive CD8+ T cells sorted from blood. The chain recombines TRBV7-9 with TRBJ2-5; D perhaps matches TRBD1 (5 bases). CDR3: CASGHRLEETQYF. Written as DNA, the CDR3 is TGTGCCAGCGGACACCGCCTGGAAGAGACCCAGTACTTC. Looking up the rest from reference TRBV7-9 and TRBJ2-5 gives the full variable domain: DTGVSQNPRHKITKRGQNVTFRCDPISEHNRLYWYRQTLGQGPEFLTYFQNEAQLEKSRLLSDRFSAERPKGSFSTLEIQRTEQGDSAMYLCASGHRLEETQYFGPGTRLLVL.